This T cell receptor beta chain is from a study of blood T cell repertoires in COVID-19. There are 15 residues in the CDR3. Clones were read by immunoSEQ multiplex PCR, and TCRdb kept only the in-frame ones, dropping some. In the table there are around 300,000 clones, roughly 86% of which are singletons. Recovered status in Cohort 3 required two negative PCRs, clearance, or symptom resolution. This TCR came from a woman younger than 45 who had recovered from COVID-19. The sequencing input was PBMCs or T cells enriched from blood (not recorded which). This rearrangement joins TRBV21-1 to TRBJ2-1; no DNA check was done on the table's D call, TRBD1. TRBV21-1 constitutes a pseudogene. The DNA for the CDR3 is TGTGCCAGCAGCAGCAGGGGTCGACCCTACAATGAGCAGTTCTTC. Encoded protein: CASSSRGRPYNEQFF.